This record looks at one T cell receptor (beta chain) sequence and its context. Clones were read by immunoSEQ multiplex PCR, and TCRdb kept only the in-frame ones, dropping some. Of tens of thousands of clones in the sample, over 65% were seen once. The entry originates in a study of control samples from healthy donors and cancer patients. Germline V gene data show CDR1 as MNHNY and CDR2 as SVGAGI (reference sequence). The CDR3 has 16 amino acids. J was trimmed by 4 bases and V by 4 bases; bases with no gene match: 4. The TCR comes from a man aged 55 to 70 in good health. Specimen: blood. The V and J genes are TRBV6-6 and TRBJ2-1, with 13 bases matching TRBD2. The CDR3 reads CASSSRTSGSYNEQFF. CDR3 sequence (DNA): TGTGCCAGCAGTTCACGGACTAGCGGGAGTTACAATGAGCAGTTCTTC.